Listed here is a single T cell receptor (beta chain). Its target is unknown. This record comes from a study of vaccination and CD4 T cells after COVID-19. Study-wide background: Convalescent patients, SARS-CoV-2 positive by nasal swab PCR, comprised nine mild cases and one severe case.

Treatment: approximately nine-day PBMC culture with coronavirus spike peptide pools or control peptides (ViraFEST assay). From the roughly nine-day cultures, CD4+ T cells were isolated by negative selection. There are 16 residues in the CDR3. Germline CDR1 and CDR2: SEHNR and FQNEAQ (reference sequence). Trimming pared 5 bases from V and 5 bases from J, leaving 16 bases between. Cultured CD4+ T cells had their DNA profiled by the Oncomine TCR Beta short-read assay. TCRdb recomputed calls from the PCR reads with MiXCR, one row per CDR3 protein. In the table there are 7,000 or so distinct CDR3 sequences, over 65% of which are singletons.

The rearrangement uses TRBV7-9 and TRBJ1-6; D perhaps matches TRBD1 (6 bases). The sequenced material came from CD4+ T cells from blood, cultured in vitro. This sequence originates from a human donor who had recovered from COVID-19. The CDR3 loop is CASSLESGGNNSPLHF. The CDR3, as DNA: TGTGCCAGCAGCCTAGAGTCCGGGGGCAATAATTCACCCCTCCACTTT.